This entry lists 24 T cell receptor beta chains sequenced from one sample in a study of blood T cell repertoires in COVID-19. TCRdb's copy holds only in-frame clones and misses some; the assay was immunoSEQ multiplex PCR. The sample yields about 20,000 clones, roughly 87% seen once. The sequenced sample was peripheral blood. These receptor sequences come from a man between 65 and 85 years old with acute or convalescent COVID-19.

The chain has TRBV28 and TRBJ2-3; a weak D match, TRBD1 (5 bases). V lost 10 bases, J lost 0 bases, and 11 bases lay in between. The CDR3 has 13 amino acids. Germline CDR1 and CDR2: MDHEN and SYDVKM. The CDR3 loop is CATADSSTDTQYF. The CDR3 DNA sequence: TGTGCCACGGCCGACAGTAGCACAGATACGCAGTATTTT.

This chain connects TRBV10-3 to TRBJ1-1; 7 bases line up with TRBD1. The CDR3 totals 15 residues. Germline V gives CDR1 ENHRY, CDR2 SYGVKD. Trimming cost V 8 bases and J 0 bases; bases outside gene matches: 9. CDR3 coding DNA: TGTGCCATCCGTATGGGGACAGTCATGAACACTGAAGCTTTCTTT. Residues: CAIRMGTVMNTEAFF.

This clone turned up a few times. DNA for the CDR3: TGTGCCAGCAGCTTACTACAGGGGCCCTACGAGCAGTACTTC. This translates into CASSLLQGPYEQYF. V is TRBV7-2 and J is TRBJ2-7; 7 positions agree with TRBD1. Trimming removed 2 bases from V and 2 bases from J; junction bases left unmatched: 3. Germline loops: CDR1 SGHTA, CDR2 FQGNSA. The CDR3 sequence is 14 residues long.

The genes are TRBV4-3 and TRBJ2-1; D might be TRBD1 (6 bases). CDR3 length: 13 amino acids. Germline V gene sequence: CDR1 LGHNA, CDR2 YSLEER. V was pared by 1 base and J by 11 bases, with 12 bases between. The CDR3: CASSQGARGKQFF. As DNA, the CDR3 is TGCGCCAGCAGCCAAGGGGCCAGGGGAAAGCAGTTCTTC.

J is TRBJ2-7 and V is TRBV7-2; TRBD2 might be the D (6 bases). Germline CDR1 is SGHTA and CDR2 is FQGNSA. The CDR3 is 14 amino acids. With 3 bases removed from V and 3 bases from J, the gap between germline ends came to 12 bases. The CDR3 loop is CASSFFPGDYEQYF. DNA of the CDR3: TGTGCCAGCAGCTTTTTCCCGGGAGACTACGAGCAGTACTTC.

This chain links TRBV2 with TRBJ2-7, with TRBD2 as a possible D gene (7 bases). The ends were cut back, 6 bases at V and 9 bases at J, with 15 bases in the middle. Germline V CDR1 and CDR2: SNHLY, FYNNEI. The CDR3 has 12 residues. As DNA, the CDR3 is TGTGCCAGCAGCATCGAGGGGGGGCGGCAGTACTTC. Translation gives CASSIEGGRQYF.

This clone is a singleton in its sample. The CDR3 region is CASSPAGGETGELFF. The DNA for the CDR3 is TGTGCCAGCAGCCCCGCGGGGGGGGAAACCGGGGAGCTGTTTTTT. The J gene is TRBJ2-2, the V gene TRBV9; 9 bases map to TRBD2. This CDR3 is built from 15 residues. Germline CDR1 is SGDLS and CDR2 is YYNGEE. J was trimmed by 5 bases and V by 4 bases; bases with no gene match: 6.

The chain couples TRBV15 to TRBJ2-1; TRBD1 aligns across 7 bases. The CDR3 is made up of 15 amino acids. CDR1 LNHNV and CDR2 YYDKDF come from the germline V gene (reference sequence). With V trimmed by 4 bases and J by 4 bases, 7 bases remained unmatched. CDR3 coding DNA: TGTGCCACCAGCACGCGGACAGGCCCTTACAATGAGCAGTTCTTC. As protein: CATSTRTGPYNEQFF.

CDR3 loop: CASSAGTISNQPQHF. The CDR3 DNA is TGCGCCAGCAGTGCAGGGACAATAAGCAATCAGCCCCAGCATTTT. J is TRBJ1-5 and V is TRBV10-2; the D gene is possibly TRBD1 (6 bases). Trimming stripped 4 bases from V and 1 base from J, with 11 bases between. This CDR3 has 15 amino acids. Germline CDR1 reads WSHSY; CDR2 reads SAAADI.

Here the CDR3 reads CATSDRKTDPDTQYF. The CDR3 region has the DNA TGTGCCACCAGTGACCGAAAGACAGATCCAGATACGCAGTATTTT. This rearrangement joins TRBV24-1 to TRBJ2-3; D perhaps matches TRBD1 (5 bases). The CDR3 is 15 amino acids. CDR1 KGHDR and CDR2 SFDVKD come from the germline V gene. The V and J ends lost 4 bases and 4 bases respectively, with 14 bases between them.

The CDR3 region is CASSPGRAEQFF. CDR3 coding DNA: TGTGCCAGCAGCCCCGGCAGGGCTGAGCAGTTCTTC. The rearrangement joins TRBV7-8 to TRBJ2-1; TRBD1 might be the D (5 bases). This CDR3 comprises 12 residues. Trimming took off 5 bases at V and 9 bases at J, with 11 bases between the two ends. CDR1 is SGHVS and CDR2 is FQNEAQ in the germline V gene.

This clone has a handful of counts. V and J are TRBV24-1 and TRBJ1-5, with TRBD1 identical over 9 bases. The CDR3 covers 15 residues. Germline V CDR1 and CDR2: KGHDR, SFDVKD. V lost 4 bases and J lost 4; bases outside the gene matches: 4. The CDR3 sequence is CATSDPGTGNQPQHF. Here the CDR3 DNA reads TGTGCCACCAGTGACCCCGGGACAGGGAATCAGCCCCAGCATTTT.

This chain joins TRBV19 and TRBJ2-2; D is unclear. CDR1 and CDR2 from the germline V gene are LNHDA and SQIVND (reference sequence). The CDR3 is 13 residues long. V lost 9 bases, J lost 3 bases, and 11 bases lay in between. The CDR3 reads CASHYKDTGELFF. The CDR3 bases are TGTGCCAGCCACTACAAGGACACCGGGGAGCTGTTTTTT.

This clone has just one count. The V gene is TRBV2, the J gene TRBJ2-2, with TRBD1 identical over 8 bases. This CDR3 contains 13 residues. V trimming: 7 bases; J trimming: 5 bases; junction bases outside the gene matches: 3. Germline CDR1 is SNHLY and CDR2 is FYNNEI. In DNA form, the CDR3 reads TGTGCCAGCAAGCAGGGGGCAACCGGGGAGCTGTTTTTT. Amino acids: CASKQGATGELFF.

The chain recombines TRBV4-1 with TRBJ1-5, with D possibly being TRBD1 (5 bases). The CDR3 length is 15 residues. Trimming shortened V by 0 bases and J by 7 bases, and 13 bases separated the two germline ends. Germline CDR1 and CDR2: MGHRA and YSYEKL. The CDR3 bases are TGCGCCAGCAGCCAAGATTCAGCGGGGGGGCAGCCCCAGCATTTT. This sequence encodes CASSQDSAGGQPQHF.

The gene calls are TRBV7-2 and TRBJ2-3; 10 positions agree with TRBD2. V dropped 5 bases and J dropped 6; count of bases not matched to a gene: 11. From germline, CDR1 is SGHTA and CDR2 FQGNSA. The CDR3 is 16 residues long. The CDR3 DNA sequence: TGTGCCAGCAGCGGTATTCGAGCGGGGGGGGCGGATACGCAGTATTTT. It specifies CASSGIRAGGADTQYF.

The V call is TRBV12-3 or TRBV12-4, the J call TRBJ2-3; 8 nucleotides match TRBD2. The CDR3 consists of 13 residues. J was trimmed by 10 bases and V by 5 bases; bases with no gene match: 8. The CDR3, as DNA: TGTGCCAGCAGTGGGACTAGTGTCCTTCCGCAGTATTTT. This translates into CASSGTSVLPQYF.

The CDR3 reads CASSLVGVQRADTQYF. In DNA, the CDR3 is TGCGCCAGCAGCTTGGTGGGAGTTCAACGGGCAGATACGCAGTATTTT. The chain joins TRBV5-1 to TRBJ2-3; D is possibly TRBD2 (5 bases). Trimming stripped 0 bases from V and 4 bases from J, with 15 bases between. The CDR3 sequence is 16 residues long. The germline V gene has CDR1 SGHRS and CDR2 YFSETQ.

The table lists this clone with a count of one. This CDR3 reads CASSYRPRGRGGLGELFF. In DNA, the CDR3 is TGTGCCAGCAGTTACCGCCCGCGGGGGCGGGGGGGCCTCGGGGAGCTGTTTTTT. The chain recombines TRBV6-2 or TRBV6-3 with TRBJ2-2, with 9 nucleotides matching TRBD2. CDR3 length: 18 amino acids. Germline CDR1 is MNHEY and CDR2 is SVGEGT. The J segment lost 7 bases and the V segment lost 2 bases, leaving 14 bases of the junction unmatched.

The chain employs TRBV19 and TRBJ1-2, with TRBD1 matching 9 bases. Trimming took 5 bases from V and 0 from J; bases not matched to a gene: 1. From germline, CDR1 is LNHDA and CDR2 SQIVND (reference sequence). This CDR3 has 14 residues. CDR3 bases: TGTGCCAGTAGTCGGACAGGGGCTAACTATGGCTACACCTTC. Translating it yields CASSRTGANYGYTF.

The rearrangement uses TRBV6-5 and TRBJ1-1; tentatively, D is TRBD1 (6 bases). In germline, CDR1 is MNHEY, CDR2 SVGAGI. This CDR3 has 16 amino acids. V lost 1 base to trimming and J lost 1 base, with 13 bases between them. In nucleotides, the CDR3 is TGTGCCAGCAGTTACTGGGGGACATCAAAGAACACTGAAGCTTTCTTT. Amino acids: CASSYWGTSKNTEAFF.

The chain joins TRBV18 to TRBJ1-4; 8 bases align to TRBD1. The CDR3 runs to 16 residues. The junction had 7 bases not matched to a gene; V was cut back by 0 bases and J by 7 bases. Per germline, CDR1 KGHSH and CDR2 LQKENI. CDR3 loop: CASSPPVGTGSEKLFF. The CDR3 coding sequence is TGTGCCAGCTCACCACCGGTCGGGACAGGTTCTGAAAAACTGTTTTTT.

This clone came up once. This rearrangement joins TRBV28 to TRBJ1-2, with 9 bases aligning to TRBD1. V gave up 10 bases and J gave up 7 bases; unmatched junction bases: 7. CDR1 MDHEN and CDR2 SYDVKM come from the germline V gene. The CDR3 is made up of 12 amino acids. The CDR3 region is CATTGGWGGYTF. The CDR3 DNA follows: TGTGCCACGACAGGGGGTTGGGGTGGCTACACCTTC.

V gene TRBV7-2 combines with J gene TRBJ1-5; no definite D call. Germline values: CDR1 SGHTA, CDR2 FQGNSA. Trimming shortened V by 1 base and J by 6 bases, and 7 bases separated the two germline ends. CDR3 length equals 13 residues. For the CDR3, the DNA is TGTGCCAGCAGCTTAGATGCGCGTCAGCCCCAGCATTTT. Protein sequence: CASSLDARQPQHF.